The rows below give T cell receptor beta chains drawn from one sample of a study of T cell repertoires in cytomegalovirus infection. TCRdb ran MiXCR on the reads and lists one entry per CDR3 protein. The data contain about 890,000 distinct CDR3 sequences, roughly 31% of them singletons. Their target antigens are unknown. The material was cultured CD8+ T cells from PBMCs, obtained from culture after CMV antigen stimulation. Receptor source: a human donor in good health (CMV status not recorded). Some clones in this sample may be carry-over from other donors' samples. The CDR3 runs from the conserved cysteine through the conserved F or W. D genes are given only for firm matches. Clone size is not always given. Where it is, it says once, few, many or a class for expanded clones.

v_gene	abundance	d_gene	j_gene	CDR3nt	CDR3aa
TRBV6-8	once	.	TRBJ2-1	TGTGCCAGCAGTTACTCGAGGGGACCGCAGTTCTTC	CASSYSRGPQFF
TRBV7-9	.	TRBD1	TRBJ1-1	TGTGCCAGCAGAACAGGGGGGGGGTTGAACACTGAAGCTTTCTTT	CASRTGGGLNTEAFF
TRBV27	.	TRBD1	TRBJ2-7	TGTGCCAGCAGCCCAGATCAGACAGGGAATGTTTACGAGCAGTACTTC	CASSPDQTGNVYEQYF
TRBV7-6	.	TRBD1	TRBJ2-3	TGTGCCAGCAGCTCCCCAGGGGGCGTCCTCACAGATACGCAGTATTTT	CASSSPGGVLTDTQYF
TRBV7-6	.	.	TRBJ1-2	TGTGCCAGCAGCTTAGGGGGTTCCACAGAAGACTATGGCTACACCTTC	CASSLGGSTEDYGYTF
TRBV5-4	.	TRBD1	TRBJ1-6	TGTGCCAGCAGGAGACAGGGGGCGATCAATTCACCCCTCCACTTT	CASRRQGAINSPLHF
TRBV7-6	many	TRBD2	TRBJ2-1	TGTGCCAGCAGCACCGGGACTAGCGTGGGCTACAATGAGCAGTTCTTC	CASSTGTSVGYNEQFF
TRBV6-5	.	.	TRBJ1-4	TGTGCCAGCAGTTACTTGGGCTCGGGGGGTGAAAAACTGTTTTTT	CASSYLGSGGEKLFF
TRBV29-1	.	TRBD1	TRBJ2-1	TGCAGCGCTGGACAGGGAAACAATGAGCAGTTCTTC	CSAGQGNNEQFF
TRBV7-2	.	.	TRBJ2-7	TGTGCCAGCAGCTTAGTACCAGAATACGAGCAGTACTTC	CASSLVPEYEQYF
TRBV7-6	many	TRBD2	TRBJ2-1	TGTGCCAGCAGCCCCCGGACTAGCGGGGGATACAATGAGCAGTTCTTC	CASSPRTSGGYNEQFF
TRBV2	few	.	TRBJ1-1	TGTGCCTTTCCGAGGGCAGCGAACACTGAAGCTTTCTTT	CAFPRAANTEAFF
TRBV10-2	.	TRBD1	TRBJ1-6	TGCGCCAGCAGTGGGACAGGGGATAATTCACCCCTCCACTTT	CASSGTGDNSPLHF
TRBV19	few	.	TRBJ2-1	TGTGCCAGTAGTGGTAGTAGCGTGAATGAGCAGTTCTTC	CASSGSSVNEQFF
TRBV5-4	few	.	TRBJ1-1	TGTGCCAGCAGCTCCAGGGAAGAAGCTTTCTTT	CASSSREEAFF
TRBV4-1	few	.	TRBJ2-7	TGCGCCAGCAGCCAACTCCGGGACGGTACCTACGAGCAGTACTTC	CASSQLRDGTYEQYF
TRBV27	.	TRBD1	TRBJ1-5	TGTGCCAGCAGTCCGGGACAGGCCAATCAGCCCCAGCATTTT	CASSPGQANQPQHF
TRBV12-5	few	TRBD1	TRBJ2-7	TGTGCTAGTGGTCCCGGACAGGGCTATCAGATCTACGAGCAGTACTTC	CASGPGQGYQIYEQYF
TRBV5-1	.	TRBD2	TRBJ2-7	TGCGCCAGCAGCTCTCCACTAGCGGGGAAGTACGAGCAGTACTTC	CASSSPLAGKYEQYF
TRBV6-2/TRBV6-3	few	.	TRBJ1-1	TGTGCCAGCACCTACATGGAGGTGTACACTGAAGCTTTCTTT	CASTYMEVYTEAFF
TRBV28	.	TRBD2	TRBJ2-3	TGTGCCAGCAGACCCGGACTAGCGAGAACAGATACGCAGTATTTT	CASRPGLARTDTQYF
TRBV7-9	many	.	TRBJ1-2	TGTGCCAGCAGCTTAGACAGGGTCGGAAACTATGGCTACACCTTC	CASSLDRVGNYGYTF
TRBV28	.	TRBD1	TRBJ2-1	TGTGCCAGCCAGGGGGCCGGGCGCTACAATGAGCAGTTCTTC	CASQGAGRYNEQFF
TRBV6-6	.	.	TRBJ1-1	TGTGCCAGCAGTTACTCCCCCGGACCCCGAAGGGACACTGAAGCTTTCTTT	CASSYSPGPRRDTEAFF
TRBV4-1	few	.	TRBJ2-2	TGCGCCAGCAGCCAAGATCCGACGAACACCGGGGAGCTGTTTTTT	CASSQDPTNTGELFF
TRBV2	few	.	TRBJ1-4	TGTGCCAGCGCGGCCGAAAGTGGGACTAATGAAAAACTGTTTTTT	CASAAESGTNEKLFF
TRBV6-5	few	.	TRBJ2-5	TGTGCCAGCAGTTATTCGACAGGCCAAGAGACCCAGTACTTC	CASSYSTGQETQYF
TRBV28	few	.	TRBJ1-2	TGTGCCAGCAGTTATGCCGACGAGAACTATGGCTACACCTTC	CASSYADENYGYTF
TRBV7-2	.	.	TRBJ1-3	TGTGCCAGCAGCGCCCTGGGGGGCCACTCTGGAAACACCATATATTTT	CASSALGGHSGNTIYF
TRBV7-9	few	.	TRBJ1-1	TGTGCCAGCCTATGGGAGAACACTGAAGCTTTCTTT	CASLWENTEAFF
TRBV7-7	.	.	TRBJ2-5	TGTGCTAGCAGCCCGGGGCAGGGGGGGCCCGGGGAGACCCAGTACTTC	CASSPGQGGPGETQYF
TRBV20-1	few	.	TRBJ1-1	TGCAGTGCTAAAGGCGAATCTGAAGCTTTCTTT	CSAKGESEAFF
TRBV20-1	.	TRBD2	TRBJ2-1	TGCAGTGCTAGAGATCTCTGGCGGGGGGCTAGTCGGAATGAGCAGTTCTTC	CSARDLWRGASRNEQFF
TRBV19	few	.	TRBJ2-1	TGTGCCAGTAGCAAACAGCGGAATGAGCAGTTCTTC	CASSKQRNEQFF
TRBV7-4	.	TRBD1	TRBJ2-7	TGTGCCAGCACCAAGACAGGGGAAAGCTCCTTCGAGCAGTACTTC	CASTKTGESSFEQYF
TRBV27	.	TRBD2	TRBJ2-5	TGTGCCAGCGAGCGGGGGGAGACCCAGTACTTC	CASERGETQYF
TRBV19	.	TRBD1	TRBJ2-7	TGTGCCAGTAGTATAGATAGGTCGACAGGGGACTACGAGCAGTACTTC	CASSIDRSTGDYEQYF
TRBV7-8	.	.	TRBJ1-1	TGTGCCAGCAGCCTGCTGACAGGCCCACGGACTGAAGCTTTCTTT	CASSLLTGPRTEAFF
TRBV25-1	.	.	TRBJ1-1	TGTGCCAGCAGTGAATTTCGGGGGGCGGTCACTGAAGCTTTCTTT	CASSEFRGAVTEAFF
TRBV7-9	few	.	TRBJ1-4	TGTGCCAGCAGCCTCCGGGACCGCCGGACGGATGAAAAACTGTTTTTT	CASSLRDRRTDEKLFF
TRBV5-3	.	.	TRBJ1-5	TGTGCCAGCAGCTGGGGTTATGGGGGAAATCAGCCCCAGCATTTT	CASSWGYGGNQPQHF
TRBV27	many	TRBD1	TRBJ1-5	TGTGCCAGCAGTTTAGGGACAGGGGGTAGGGGTCAGCCCCAGCATTTT	CASSLGTGGRGQPQHF